Listed below are T cell receptor beta chains from one sample, sequenced in a study of cytomegalovirus exposure and HLA in healthy donors. Produced via immunoSEQ multiplex PCR; TCRdb's table is partial and in-frame only. The repertoire holds 100,000 to 150,000 clones, with roughly 75% as singletons. The sequenced sample consisted of PBMCs. These receptors originate from a man between 25 and 39 years old in good health and CMV-seropositive. CDR3s include the opening cysteine and the closing phenylalanine or tryptophan. Only some rows state a clone size, as once, few, many or a class for expanded clones.

CDR3 protein | V gene | clone size
CASSESGGQKLFF | TRBV25-1 | .
CASSPVWGQEEKLFF | TRBV4-3 | few
CASSIFAGTSSYNEQFF | TRBV19 | .
CASSLFSYNEQFF | TRBV27 | .
CASSYGREGEQYF | TRBV6-5 | .
CASSLGDRYYGYTF | TRBV5-6 | .
CASRLGTSGYEQYF | TRBV5-4 | .
CASILGGDQPQHF | TRBV28 | once
CASSKRLAASTDTQYF | TRBV7-6 | few
CASSPGESPNEKLFF | TRBV27 | .
CSVGVREHRTSGDYEQYF | TRBV29-1 | .
CASSLAGITYNEQFF | TRBV13 | .
CASSMGQGAPGANVLTF | TRBV7-3 | .
CASSTGGNYGYTF | TRBV10-2 | .
CASSPRGGNSYNEQFF | TRBV9 | .
CASSPVGGELFF | TRBV5-5 | .
CASSAGSGPNSNQPQHF | TRBV9 | once
CASSPGQVGELFF | TRBV11-2 | few
CASSDSDRVYGYTF | TRBV25-1 | .
CASSLGLGDQPQHF | TRBV27 | few
CASSFTGGNTEAFF | TRBV11-2 | .
CASSFRITEQFF | TRBV28 | once
CASSLFGQETQYF | TRBV7-2 | .
CASSLTSGSTYEQYF | TRBV7-6 | few
CASSEQNNNEQFF | TRBV2 | .
CASSSLAGGPYEQYF | TRBV6-6 | .
CASSVGGGSGQPQHF | TRBV9 | .
CASSQETGGPGEQYF | TRBV4-3 | .
CAISSDNQETQYF | TRBV10-3 | .
CASSYSPGAGANVLTF | TRBV6-6 | .
CASVEPGQGGKYF | TRBV28 | .
CASSDGTTSTDTQYF | TRBV6-4 | once
CASSFLQGGRETQYF | TRBV27 | .
CASSQGAQVSRETQYF | TRBV4-3 | few
CASSLGTSLVFIYEQFF | TRBV28 | .
CATLDMGEGYEQYF | TRBV5-4 | .
CASSERTGAVYEQYF | TRBV19 | .
CSVEGGLKNYGYTF | TRBV29-1 | few
CASSYRRNEQFF | TRBV11-2 | .
CASRVLGQTSTEAFF | TRBV2 | .
CASSLGLSTDTQYF | TRBV5-1 | .
CASSQGWDRDAGELFF | TRBV4-3 | .
CSGGEWASNEQFF | TRBV29-1 | .